This T cell receptor beta chain is drawn from a study of T cells in Graves' hyperthyroidism and ophthalmopathy. The CDR3 loop spans 17 amino acids. The V gene's germline CDR1 is SGHAT and CDR2 FQNNGV. The V segment lost 5 bases and the J segment 2 bases; nucleotides outside the gene matches: 14. This clonotype appeared many times. Calling Graves' hyperthyroidism stable meant ophthalmopathy did not progress within 18 months. Authors of the study amplified TCR beta CDR3 regions from RNA transcripts. The TCR CDR3 was amplified in a first-round RT-PCR using the HTBI primer set. TCRdb ran MiXCR on the multiplex PCR reads and lists one entry per CDR3 protein. The sample consists of hundreds of thousands of distinct CDR3 sequences, roughly a sixth of them appearing once.

This clonotype was obtained from a young woman with Graves' hyperthyroidism. The V gene is TRBV11-2, the J gene TRBJ1-2, with 7 nucleotides matching TRBD1. Sequencing was carried out using blood. As DNA, the CDR3 is TGTGCCAGCAGCCGACCAGGGATACGACAGGGCAACTATGGCTACACCTTC. This gives the protein CASSRPGIRQGNYGYTF.